The 11 T cell receptor beta chains given below trace back to one sample, sequenced in a study of cytomegalovirus exposure and HLA in healthy donors. With 60 Vbeta and 13 Jbeta primers, the PCR was carried out. TCRdb's table, derived via immunoSEQ multiplex PCR, lists solely in-frame clones and lacks some. The sample consists of 200,000 to 250,000 clones, 79% of them appearing once. Sequenced sample: PBMCs. The receptors come from a man aged 45 to 65 in good health and CMV-seronegative.

This sequence joins TRBV7-2 and TRBJ2-3, with 12 bases fitting TRBD2. Looked up from germline, CDR1 is SGHTA and CDR2 is FQGNSA. This CDR3 comprises 17 residues. V lost 4 bases and J lost 0; bases outside the gene matches: 5. The CDR3: CASSYLAGGFSTDTQYF. As DNA, the CDR3 is TGTGCCAGCAGCTACCTAGCGGGAGGGTTCAGCACAGATACGCAGTATTTT.

The rearrangement joins TRBV28 to TRBJ2-7, with a tentative D call TRBD2 (5 bases). Trimming removed 5 bases at V and 5 bases at J, with 19 bases between. CDR1 and CDR2 from the germline V gene are MDHEN and SYDVKM. The CDR3 extends over 15 amino acids. The CDR3, as DNA: TGTGCCAGCAGTCCCGAGGACTTCTCCTACCACGAGCAGTACTTC. This codes for CASSPEDFSYHEQYF.

This rearrangement joins TRBV6-1 to TRBJ2-7; 10 bases are a match to TRBD1. In germline, CDR1 is MNHNS, CDR2 SASEGT. V lost 6 bases and J lost 5; bases outside the gene matches: 10. This CDR3 is built from 15 residues. This chain's CDR3 is CASRGVGQGINEQYF. CDR3 in DNA: TGTGCCAGCAGGGGTGTGGGACAGGGGATTAACGAGCAGTACTTC.

This clone has a single count. J is TRBJ2-6 and V is TRBV5-4, with no clear D. CDR3 length: 15 amino acids. Germline V gene lookup returns CDR1 SGHNT and CDR2 YYREEE (reference sequence). V lost 0 bases to trimming and J lost 0 bases, with 4 bases between them. The CDR3 is CASSLDYSGANVLTF. The DNA of the CDR3 is TGTGCCAGCAGCTTGGATTACTCTGGGGCCAACGTCCTGACTTTC.

V is TRBV27 and J is TRBJ2-7, with 7 bases that match TRBD1. V gave up 3 bases and J gave up 0 bases; unmatched junction bases: 2. The length of the CDR3 is 14 residues. Looked up from germline, CDR1 is MNHEY and CDR2 is SMNVEV (reference sequence). The CDR3 DNA sequence: TGTGCCAGCAGTTTGACAGGGTTCTCCTACGAGCAGTACTTC. This codes for CASSLTGFSYEQYF.

J is TRBJ2-7 and V is TRBV2; D is perhaps TRBD2 (5 bases). V was shortened by 6 bases and J by 3 bases, with 12 bases between the two germline ends. CDR1 is SNHLY, CDR2 FYNNEI, per germline. The CDR3 length is 13 residues. The CDR3 loop reads CASRGEGVYEQYF. The CDR3 coding sequence is TGTGCCAGCAGGGGAGAGGGTGTCTACGAGCAGTACTTC.

For the CDR3, the DNA is TGTGCCAGCAGACAGGGGGCTAGTGGGTACACTGAAGCTTTCTTT. It yields the protein CASRQGASGYTEAFF. The chain combines TRBV6-1 with TRBJ1-1, with 9 positions matching TRBD1. V was pared by 6 bases and J by 3 bases, with 8 bases of the junction left unmatched. Germline V gene data show CDR1 as MNHNS and CDR2 as SASEGT. This CDR3 has 15 amino acids.

The V and J genes are TRBV30 and TRBJ2-3, with TRBD1 as a possible D gene (8 bases). The CDR3 runs 14 residues. Germline CDR1 reads GTSNPN; CDR2 reads SVGIG (reference sequence). The V end lost 2 bases, the J end lost 1 base, and 10 bases lay between the germline ends. The CDR3 region is CAWSTGGGTDTQYF. CDR3 nucleotide sequence: TGTGCCTGGAGTACAGGGGGGGGCACAGATACGCAGTATTTT.

The gene calls are TRBV10-3 and TRBJ2-3; D is perhaps TRBD1 (7 bases). Germline loops: CDR1 ENHRY, CDR2 SYGVKD. The CDR3 is 16 amino acids. Trimming removed 5 bases at V and 6 bases at J, with 21 bases between. The chain's CDR3 is CAISPEGAGGMDTQYF. CDR3 DNA sequence: TGTGCCATCAGTCCCGAGGGGGCAGGGGGGATGGATACGCAGTATTTT.

This chain joins TRBV2 and TRBJ2-7, with D tentatively TRBD1 (5 bases). This CDR3 has 12 amino acids. V was clipped by 10 bases and J by 6 bases, with 16 bases between them. Looked up from germline, CDR1 is SNHLY and CDR2 is FYNNEI. The CDR3 DNA follows: TGTGCCACCAAAACGGCAGGGTTCGAGCAGTACTTC. Its protein product is CATKTAGFEQYF.

This clone was seen a few times. This chain connects TRBV2 to TRBJ1-5; D might be TRBD1 (5 bases). Trimming stripped 5 bases from V and 7 bases from J, with 15 bases between. The germline gives CDR1 SNHLY, CDR2 FYNNEI. The CDR3 is 14 residues long. The CDR3, as DNA: TGTGCCAGCAGTCAGGACACCCCTCGCCAGCCCCAGCATTTT. It yields the protein CASSQDTPRQPQHF.